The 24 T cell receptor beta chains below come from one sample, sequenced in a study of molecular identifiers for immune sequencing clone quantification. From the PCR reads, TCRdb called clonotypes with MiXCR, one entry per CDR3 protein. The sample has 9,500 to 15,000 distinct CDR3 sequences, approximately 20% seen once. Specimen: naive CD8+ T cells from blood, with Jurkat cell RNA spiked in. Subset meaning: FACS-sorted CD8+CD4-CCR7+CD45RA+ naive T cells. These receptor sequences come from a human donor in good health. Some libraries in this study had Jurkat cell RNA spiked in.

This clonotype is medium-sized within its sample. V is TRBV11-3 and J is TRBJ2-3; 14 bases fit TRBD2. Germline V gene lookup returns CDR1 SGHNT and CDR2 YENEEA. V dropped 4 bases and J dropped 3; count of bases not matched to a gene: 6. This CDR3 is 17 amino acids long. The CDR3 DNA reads TGTGCCAGCAGCTCCGGGACTAGCGGGAGTATAACAGATACGCAGTATTTT. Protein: CASSSGTSGSITDTQYF.

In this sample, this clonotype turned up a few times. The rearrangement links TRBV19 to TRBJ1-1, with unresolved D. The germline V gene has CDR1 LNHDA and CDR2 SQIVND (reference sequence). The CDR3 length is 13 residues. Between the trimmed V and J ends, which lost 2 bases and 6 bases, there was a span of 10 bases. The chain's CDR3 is CASSIKVVSEAFF. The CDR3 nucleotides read TGTGCCAGTAGTATAAAAGTGGTCTCTGAAGCTTTCTTT. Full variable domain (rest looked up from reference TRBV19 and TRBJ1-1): DGGITQSPKYLFRKEGQNVTLSCEQNLNHDAMYWYRQDPGQGLRLIYYSQIVNDFQKGDIAEGYSVSREKKESFPLTVTSAQKNPTAFYLCASSIKVVSEAFFGQGTRLTVV.

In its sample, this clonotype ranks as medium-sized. In DNA form, the CDR3 reads TGTGCCAGCAGCTTAGCAGGGGCCCATGAGCAGTTCTTC. Amino acid sequence: CASSLAGAHEQFF. This chain uses TRBV11-2 with TRBJ2-1, with D perhaps matching TRBD1 (6 bases). The ends were cut back, 1 base at V and 8 bases at J, with 9 bases in the middle. The CDR3 is 13 amino acids. Germline V gene lookup returns CDR1 SGHAT and CDR2 FQNNGV.

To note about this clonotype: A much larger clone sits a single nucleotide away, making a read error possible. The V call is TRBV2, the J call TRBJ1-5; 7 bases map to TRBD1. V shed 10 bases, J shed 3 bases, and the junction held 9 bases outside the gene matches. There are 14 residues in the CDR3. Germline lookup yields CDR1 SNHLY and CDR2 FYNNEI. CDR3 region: CANRLTGVNQPQHF. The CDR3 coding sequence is TGTGCCAACAGATTAACAGGGGTCAATCAGCCCCAGCATTTT.

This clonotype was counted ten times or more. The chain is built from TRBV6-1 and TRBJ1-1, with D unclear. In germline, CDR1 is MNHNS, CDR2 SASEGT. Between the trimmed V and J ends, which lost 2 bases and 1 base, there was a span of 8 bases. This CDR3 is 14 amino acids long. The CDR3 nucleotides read TGTGCCAGCAGTGAACCCTACACGAACACTGAAGCTTTCTTT. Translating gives CASSEPYTNTEAFF.

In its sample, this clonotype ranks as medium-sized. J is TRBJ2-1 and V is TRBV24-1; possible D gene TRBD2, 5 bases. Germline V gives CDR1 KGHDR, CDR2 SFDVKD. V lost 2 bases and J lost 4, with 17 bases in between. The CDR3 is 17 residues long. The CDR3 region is CATSDSPLSGRYNEQFF. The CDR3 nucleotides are TGTGCCACCAGTGATTCCCCCCTGAGCGGTAGGTACAATGAGCAGTTCTTC.

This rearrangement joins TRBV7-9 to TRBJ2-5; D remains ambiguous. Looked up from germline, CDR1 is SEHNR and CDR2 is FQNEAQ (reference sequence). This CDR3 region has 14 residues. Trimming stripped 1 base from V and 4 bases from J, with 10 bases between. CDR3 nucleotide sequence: TGTGCCAGCAGCTTAGTGGAGCCGGGAGAGACCCAGTACTTC. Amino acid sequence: CASSLVEPGETQYF. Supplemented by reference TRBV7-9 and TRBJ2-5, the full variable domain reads DTGVSQNPRHKITKRGQNVTFRCDPISEHNRLYWYRQTLGQGPEFLTYFQNEAQLEKSRLLSDRFSAERPKGSFSTLEIQRTEQGDSAMYLCASSLVEPGETQYFGPGTRLLVL.

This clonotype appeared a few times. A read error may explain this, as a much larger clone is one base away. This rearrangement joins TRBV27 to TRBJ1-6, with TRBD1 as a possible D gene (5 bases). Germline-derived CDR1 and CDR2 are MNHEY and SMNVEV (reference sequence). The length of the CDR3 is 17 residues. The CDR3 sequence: CASSQPGHRSYNTPLHF. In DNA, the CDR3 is TGTGCCAGCAGCCAACCCGGACATCGCTCCTATAATACACCCCTCCACTTT.

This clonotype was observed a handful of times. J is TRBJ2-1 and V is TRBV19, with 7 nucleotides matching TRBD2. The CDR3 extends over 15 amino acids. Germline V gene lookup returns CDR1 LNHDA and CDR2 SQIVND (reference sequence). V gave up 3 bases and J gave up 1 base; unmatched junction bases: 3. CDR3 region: CASSIPSGSYNEQFF. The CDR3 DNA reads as TGTGCCAGTAGTATCCCTAGCGGTTCCTACAATGAGCAGTTCTTC. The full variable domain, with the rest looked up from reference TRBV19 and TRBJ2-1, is DGGITQSPKYLFRKEGQNVTLSCEQNLNHDAMYWYRQDPGQGLRLIYYSQIVNDFQKGDIAEGYSVSREKKESFPLTVTSAQKNPTAFYLCASSIPSGSYNEQFFGPGTRLTVL.

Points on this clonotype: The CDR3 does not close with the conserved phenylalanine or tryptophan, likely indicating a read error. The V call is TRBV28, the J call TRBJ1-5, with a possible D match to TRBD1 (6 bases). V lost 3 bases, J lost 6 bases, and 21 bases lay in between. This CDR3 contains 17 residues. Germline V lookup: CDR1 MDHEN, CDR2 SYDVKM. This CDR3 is CASSFLVEGEGGQPQHP. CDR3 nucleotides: TGTGCCAGCAGTTTTTTAGTGGAAGGGGAAGGGGGTCAGCCCCAGCATCCT.

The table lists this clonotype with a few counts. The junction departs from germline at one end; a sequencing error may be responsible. The CDR3 DNA reads as TGTGTCAGCAGTTACTCGAGTGGGACGGCTTACACCGGGGAGCTGTTTTTT. Translation gives CVSSYSSGTAYTGELFF. The chain couples TRBV6-5 to TRBJ2-2; D assignment may be TRBD1 or TRBD2 (5 bases each). CDR1 MNHEY and CDR2 SVGAGI come from the germline V gene. The CDR3 is 17 residues long.

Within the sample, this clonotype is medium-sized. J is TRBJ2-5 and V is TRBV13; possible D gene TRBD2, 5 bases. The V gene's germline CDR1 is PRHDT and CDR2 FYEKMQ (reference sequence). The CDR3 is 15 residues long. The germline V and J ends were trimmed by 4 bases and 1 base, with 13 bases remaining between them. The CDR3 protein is CASSSPGRLQETQYF. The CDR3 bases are TGTGCCAGCAGCTCCCCGGGGAGACTCCAAGAGACCCAGTACTTC.

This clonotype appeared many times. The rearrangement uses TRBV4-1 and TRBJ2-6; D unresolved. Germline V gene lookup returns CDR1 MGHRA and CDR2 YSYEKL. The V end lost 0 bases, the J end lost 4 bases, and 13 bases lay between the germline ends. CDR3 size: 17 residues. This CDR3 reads CASSQDRVPLGANVLTF. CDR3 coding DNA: TGCGCCAGCAGCCAAGATCGCGTCCCCCTGGGGGCCAACGTCCTGACTTTC.

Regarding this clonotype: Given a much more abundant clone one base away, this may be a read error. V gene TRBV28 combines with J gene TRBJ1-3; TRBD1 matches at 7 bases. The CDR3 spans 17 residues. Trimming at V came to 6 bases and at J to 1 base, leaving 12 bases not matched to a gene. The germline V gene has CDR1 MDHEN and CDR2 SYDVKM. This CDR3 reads CASRGQETMVSGNTIYF. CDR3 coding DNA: TGTGCCAGCAGAGGACAGGAGACAATGGTTTCTGGAAACACCATATATTTT.

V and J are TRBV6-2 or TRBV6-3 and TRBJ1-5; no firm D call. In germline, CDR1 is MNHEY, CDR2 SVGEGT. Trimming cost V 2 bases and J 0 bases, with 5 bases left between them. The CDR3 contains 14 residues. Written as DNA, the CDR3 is TGTGCCAGCAGTTACCCGAATAGCAATCAGCCCCAGCATTTT. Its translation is CASSYPNSNQPQHF.

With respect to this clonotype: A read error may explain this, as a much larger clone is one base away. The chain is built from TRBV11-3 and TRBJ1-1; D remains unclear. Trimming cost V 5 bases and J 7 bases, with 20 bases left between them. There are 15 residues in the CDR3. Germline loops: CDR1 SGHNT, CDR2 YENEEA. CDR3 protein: CASSPSGPLDIEAFF. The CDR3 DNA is TGTGCCAGCAGCCCCAGTGGTCCACTGGATATTGAAGCTTTCTTT. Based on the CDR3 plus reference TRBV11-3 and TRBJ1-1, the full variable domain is EAGVVQSPRYKIIEKKQPVAFWCNPISGHNTLYWYLQNLGQGPELLIRYENEEAVDDSQLPKDRFSAERLKGVDSTLKIQPAELGDSAVYLCASSPSGPLDIEAFFGQGTRLTVV.

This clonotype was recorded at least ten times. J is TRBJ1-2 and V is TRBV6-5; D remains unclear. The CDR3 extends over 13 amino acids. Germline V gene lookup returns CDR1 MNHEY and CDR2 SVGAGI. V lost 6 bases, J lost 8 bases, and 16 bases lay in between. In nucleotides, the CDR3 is TGTGCCAGCAGCCCCGGGCCCTACTGGGGCTACACCTTC. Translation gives CASSPGPYWGYTF.

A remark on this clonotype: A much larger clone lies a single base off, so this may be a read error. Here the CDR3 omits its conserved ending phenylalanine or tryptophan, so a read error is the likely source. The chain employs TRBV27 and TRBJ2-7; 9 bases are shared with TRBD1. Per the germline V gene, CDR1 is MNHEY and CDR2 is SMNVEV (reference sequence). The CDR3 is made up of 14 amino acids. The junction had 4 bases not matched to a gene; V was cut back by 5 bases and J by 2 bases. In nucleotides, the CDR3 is TGTGCCAGCAGTCGGACAGGGGAAACCTACGAGCAGTACTCC. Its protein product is CASSRTGETYEQYS.

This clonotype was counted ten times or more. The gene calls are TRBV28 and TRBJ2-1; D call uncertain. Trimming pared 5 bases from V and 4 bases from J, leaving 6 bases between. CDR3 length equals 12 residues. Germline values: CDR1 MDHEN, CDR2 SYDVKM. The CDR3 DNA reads TGTGCCAGCAGTCCCGTTTACAATGAGCAGTTCTTC. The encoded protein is CASSPVYNEQFF.

DNA for the CDR3: TGTGCCAGCAGCTTGTGGGGAAGCGGGAGAGGGGAGACCCAGTACTTC. Amino acid sequence: CASSLWGSGRGETQYF. The chain is built from TRBV5-4 and TRBJ2-5; 8 nucleotides match TRBD2. V shed 1 base, J shed 5 bases, and the junction held 10 bases outside the gene matches. The CDR3 has 16 amino acids. Looked up from germline, CDR1 is SGHNT and CDR2 is YYREEE (reference sequence).

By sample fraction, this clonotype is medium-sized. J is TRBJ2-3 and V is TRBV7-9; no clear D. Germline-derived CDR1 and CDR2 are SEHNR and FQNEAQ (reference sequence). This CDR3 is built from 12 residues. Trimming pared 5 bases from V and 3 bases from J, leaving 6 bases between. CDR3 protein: CASSLGTDTQYF. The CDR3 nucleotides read TGTGCCAGCAGCCTTGGAACAGATACGCAGTATTTT.

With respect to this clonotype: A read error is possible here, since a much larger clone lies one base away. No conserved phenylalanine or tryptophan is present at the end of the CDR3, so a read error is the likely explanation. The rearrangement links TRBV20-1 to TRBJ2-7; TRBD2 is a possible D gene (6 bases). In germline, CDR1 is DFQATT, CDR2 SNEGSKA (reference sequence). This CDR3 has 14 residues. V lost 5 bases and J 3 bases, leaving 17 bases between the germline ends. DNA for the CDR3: TGCAGTGCTCGATCATCCGGGACTCTCTACGAGCAGTACTCC. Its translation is CSARSSGTLYEQYS.

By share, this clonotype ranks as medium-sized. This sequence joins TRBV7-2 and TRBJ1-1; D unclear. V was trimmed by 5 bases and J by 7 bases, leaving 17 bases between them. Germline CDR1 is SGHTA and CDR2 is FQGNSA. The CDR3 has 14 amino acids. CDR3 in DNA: TGTGCCAGCAGCCCCTCGCTCAGGATCGGTGAAGCTTTCTTT. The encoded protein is CASSPSLRIGEAFF.

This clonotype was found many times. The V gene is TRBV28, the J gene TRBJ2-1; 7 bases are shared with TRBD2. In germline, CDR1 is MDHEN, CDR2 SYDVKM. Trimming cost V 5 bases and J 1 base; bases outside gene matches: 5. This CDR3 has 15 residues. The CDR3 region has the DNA TGTGCCAGCAGTCAGCTAGCGGTATCCTACAATGAGCAGTTCTTC. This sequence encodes CASSQLAVSYNEQFF.